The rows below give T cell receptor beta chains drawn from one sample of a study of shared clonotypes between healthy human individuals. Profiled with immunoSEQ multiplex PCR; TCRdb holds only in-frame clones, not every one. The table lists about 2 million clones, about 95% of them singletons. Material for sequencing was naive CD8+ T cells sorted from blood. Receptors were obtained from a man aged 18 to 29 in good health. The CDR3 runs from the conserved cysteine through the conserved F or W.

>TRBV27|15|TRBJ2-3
CASSSRTGATDTQYF
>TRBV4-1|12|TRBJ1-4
CASSQDRVALFF
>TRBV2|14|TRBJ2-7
CASTGLAGVFEQYF
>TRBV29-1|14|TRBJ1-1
CSVEVKHVPYEAFF
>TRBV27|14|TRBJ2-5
CASRLSPYQETQYF
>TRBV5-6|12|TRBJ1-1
CASSFGFTEAFF
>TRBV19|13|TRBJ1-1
CASITPLNTEAFF
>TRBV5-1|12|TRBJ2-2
CASTGYGGELFF
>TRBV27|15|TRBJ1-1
CASSPRDVWDTEAFF
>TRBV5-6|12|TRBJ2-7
CASSRGDYEQYF
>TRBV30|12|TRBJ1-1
CAWSQGGPEAFF
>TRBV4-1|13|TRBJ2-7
CASSLGLQYEQYF
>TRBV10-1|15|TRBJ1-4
CASSEVPGRWEKLFF
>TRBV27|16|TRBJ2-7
CASSQSAGTVSYEQYF
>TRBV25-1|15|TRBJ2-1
CASSEGLSSYNEQFF
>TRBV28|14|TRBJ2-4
CASSFNANKNIQYF
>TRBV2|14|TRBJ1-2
CASKMAGDPYGYTF
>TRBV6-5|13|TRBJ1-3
CASTWGSGNTIYF
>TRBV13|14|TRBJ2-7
CASSLKGNTYEQYF
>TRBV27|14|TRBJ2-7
CASSWTSGSYEQYF
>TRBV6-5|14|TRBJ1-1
CASSSPLGAGEAFF
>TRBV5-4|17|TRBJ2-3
CASSFSAGRGLTDTQYF
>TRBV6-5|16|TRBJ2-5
CASSYSERGAQETQYF
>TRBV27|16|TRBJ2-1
CASSPGALESYNEQFF
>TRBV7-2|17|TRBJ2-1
CASSFSLRLAGDNEQFF
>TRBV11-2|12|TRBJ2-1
CASSLDSYEQFF
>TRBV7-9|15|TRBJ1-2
CASSLEPGAWDGYTF
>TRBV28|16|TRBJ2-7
CASSPWVGQGRGEQYF
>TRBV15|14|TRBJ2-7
CATSREGDYYEQYF
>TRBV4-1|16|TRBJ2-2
CASSPAGLPNTGELFF
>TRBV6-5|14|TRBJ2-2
CASSPYGGAGELFF
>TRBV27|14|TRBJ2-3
CASSFGSYADTQYF
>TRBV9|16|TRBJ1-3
CASSVGQLLSGNTIYF
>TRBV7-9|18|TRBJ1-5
CASSLEPGGSSGNQPQHF
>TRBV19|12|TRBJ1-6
CASRDSNSPLHF
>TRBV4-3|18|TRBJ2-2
CASSQDLTGFANTGELFF
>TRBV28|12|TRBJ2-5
CASSFTRETQYF
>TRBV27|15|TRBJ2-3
CASSLSGTGADTQYF
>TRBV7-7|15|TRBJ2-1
CASSLGDSSYNEQFF
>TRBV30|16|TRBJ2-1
CAWSVGGGPSYNEQFF
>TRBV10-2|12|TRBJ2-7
CASSESFYEQYF